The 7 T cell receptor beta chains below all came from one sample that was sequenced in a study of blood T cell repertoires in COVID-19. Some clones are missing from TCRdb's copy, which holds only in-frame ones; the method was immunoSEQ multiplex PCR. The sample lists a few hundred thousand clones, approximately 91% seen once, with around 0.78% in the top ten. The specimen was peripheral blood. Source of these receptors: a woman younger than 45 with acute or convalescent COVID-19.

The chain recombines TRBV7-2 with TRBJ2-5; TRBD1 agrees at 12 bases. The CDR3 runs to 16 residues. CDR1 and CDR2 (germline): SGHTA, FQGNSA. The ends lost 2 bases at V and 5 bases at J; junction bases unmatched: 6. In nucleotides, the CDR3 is TGTGCCAGCAGCTTATGGGACAGGGGGCCATGGGAGACCCAGTACTTC. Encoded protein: CASSLWDRGPWETQYF.

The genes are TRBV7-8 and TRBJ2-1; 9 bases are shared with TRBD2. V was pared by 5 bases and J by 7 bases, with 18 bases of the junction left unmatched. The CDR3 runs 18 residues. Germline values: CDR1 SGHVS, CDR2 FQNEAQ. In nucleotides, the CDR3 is TGTGCCAGCAGCAACTGGGGTGAGTCTAGCGGGATAGTTAATGAGCAGTTCTTC. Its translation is CASSNWGESSGIVNEQFF.

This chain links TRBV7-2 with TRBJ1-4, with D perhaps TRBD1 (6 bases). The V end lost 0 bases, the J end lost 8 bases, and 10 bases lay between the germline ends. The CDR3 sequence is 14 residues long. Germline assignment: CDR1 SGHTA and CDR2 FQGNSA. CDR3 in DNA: TGTGCCAGCAGCTTAGCGCCAGGGGACGAAAAACTGTTTTTT. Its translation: CASSLAPGDEKLFF.

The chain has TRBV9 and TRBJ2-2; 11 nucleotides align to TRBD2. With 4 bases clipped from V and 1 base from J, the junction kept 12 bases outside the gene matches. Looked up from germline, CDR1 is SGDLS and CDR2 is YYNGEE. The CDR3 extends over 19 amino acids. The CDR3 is CASSQGVAGGPGNTGELFF. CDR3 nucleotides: TGTGCCAGCAGCCAAGGGGTAGCGGGAGGGCCGGGGAACACCGGGGAGCTGTTTTTT.

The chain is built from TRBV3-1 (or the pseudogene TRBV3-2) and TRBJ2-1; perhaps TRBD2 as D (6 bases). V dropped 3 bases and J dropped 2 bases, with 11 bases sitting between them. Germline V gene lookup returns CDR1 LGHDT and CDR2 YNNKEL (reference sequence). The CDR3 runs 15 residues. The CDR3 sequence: CASSHSGVAYNEQFF. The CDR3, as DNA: TGTGCCAGCAGCCATAGCGGTGTGGCCTACAATGAGCAGTTCTTC.

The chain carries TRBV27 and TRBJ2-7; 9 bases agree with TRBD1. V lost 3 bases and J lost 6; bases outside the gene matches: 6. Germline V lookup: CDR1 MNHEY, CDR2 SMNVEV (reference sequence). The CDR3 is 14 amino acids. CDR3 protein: CASSFARQGVEQYF. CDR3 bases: TGTGCCAGCAGTTTCGCACGACAGGGGGTCGAGCAGTACTTC.

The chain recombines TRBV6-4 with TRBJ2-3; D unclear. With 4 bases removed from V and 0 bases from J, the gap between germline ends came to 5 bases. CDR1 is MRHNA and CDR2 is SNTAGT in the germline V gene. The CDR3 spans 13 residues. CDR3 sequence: CASSVSSTDTQYF. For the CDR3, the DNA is TGTGCCAGCAGTGTGAGCAGCACAGATACGCAGTATTTT.